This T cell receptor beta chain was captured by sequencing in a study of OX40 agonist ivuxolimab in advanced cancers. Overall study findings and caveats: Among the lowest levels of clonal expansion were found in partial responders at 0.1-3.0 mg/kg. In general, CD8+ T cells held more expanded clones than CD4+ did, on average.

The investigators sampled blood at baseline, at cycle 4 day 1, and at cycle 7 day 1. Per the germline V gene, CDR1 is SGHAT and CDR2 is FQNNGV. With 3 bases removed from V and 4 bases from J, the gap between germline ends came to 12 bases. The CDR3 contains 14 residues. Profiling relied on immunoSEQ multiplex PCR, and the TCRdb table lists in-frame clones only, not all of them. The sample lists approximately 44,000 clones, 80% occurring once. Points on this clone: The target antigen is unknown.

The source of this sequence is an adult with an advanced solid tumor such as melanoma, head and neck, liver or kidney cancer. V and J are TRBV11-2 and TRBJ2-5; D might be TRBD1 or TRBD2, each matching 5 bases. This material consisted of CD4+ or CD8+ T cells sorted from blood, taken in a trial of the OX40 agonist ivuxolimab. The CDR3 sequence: CASSFTSGPETQYF. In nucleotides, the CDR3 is TGTGCCAGCAGCTTTACGTCGGGGCCAGAGACCCAGTACTTC.